These T cell receptor beta chains were read from a single sample in a study of blood T cells in healthy people across ages. MiXCR, run by TCRdb on the 5' RACE reads, gives a single entry per CDR3 protein. The repertoire holds 1.5 million to 2 million distinct CDR3 sequences, 28% seen once, with around 7.7% in the top ten. Specimen: blood. These receptors were collected from a woman aged 25-40 years in good health. The CDR3 runs from the conserved cysteine through the conserved F or W. The D gene is left open where the match is weak. A row's size may be missing; if present it is once, few, many or a size class.

CDR3nt,CDR3aa,abundance,d_gene,j_gene,v_gene
TGTGCCAGCAGCACCTCGGCTAGCGGGACCTCCTACGAGCAGTACTTC,CASSTSASGTSYEQYF,many,TRBD2,TRBJ2-7,TRBV7-8
TGTGCCAGCAGTCCGCCGGCGGGCGGCGAGCAGTACTTC,CASSPPAGGEQYF,many,-,TRBJ2-7,TRBV13
TGCAGCGTAAGGACAGGGGGCATCACTGAAGCTTTCTTT,CSVRTGGITEAFF,few,TRBD1,TRBJ1-1,TRBV29-1
TGTGCCAGCAGCCGATCGGGACTGCGGGGGACCCAGTACTTC,CASSRSGLRGTQYF,many,-,TRBJ2-5,TRBV7-2
TGTGCCAGCAGAAGAGGGGGACAGGGTGTGGACGAGCAGTACTTC,CASRRGGQGVDEQYF,few,TRBD1,TRBJ2-7,TRBV6-5
TGCAGTGCTACGCGGGAGGGTCGGGATACGCAGTATTTT,CSATREGRDTQYF,few,TRBD2,TRBJ2-3,TRBV20-1
TGCAGTGCTAAAAGCTCAAGCAACACTGAAGCTTTCTTT,CSAKSSSNTEAFF,few,-,TRBJ1-1,TRBV20-1
TGTGCCAGCACCCCCGAGGGCCTAAGCACAGATACGCAGTATTTT,CASTPEGLSTDTQYF,-,-,TRBJ2-3,TRBV12-3/TRBV12-4
TGTGCCAGCAGCGACCCGAGGGGTACGAACACTGAAGCTTTCTTT,CASSDPRGTNTEAFF,-,-,TRBJ1-1,TRBV9
TGTGCCAGCAGTCTCGAATTTGAGGAGGCCTCCTACGAGCAGTACTTC,CASSLEFEEASYEQYF,-,-,TRBJ2-7,TRBV6-2/TRBV6-3
TGTGCCGGGGCCGGGACTAGCGACCTTACTGAGCAGTTCTTC,CAGAGTSDLTEQFF,few,TRBD2,TRBJ2-1,TRBV30
TGTGCCAGCGGGGAGGGGGCCCTCCGGTTCTTC,CASGEGALRFF,-,-,TRBJ2-1,TRBV11-3
TGTGCCAGCAGTGGTCAGGGGGACGGGTACACTGAAGCTTTCTTT,CASSGQGDGYTEAFF,few,TRBD1,TRBJ1-1,TRBV12-3/TRBV12-4
TGTGCCAGCAGTTACGAGTGGGGGGAGCAGTTCTTC,CASSYEWGEQFF,-,-,TRBJ2-1,TRBV6-6
TGTGCCAGCAGCTGGAGAAGACAGGGTATAGCCTACGAGCAGTACTTC,CASSWRRQGIAYEQYF,-,TRBD1,TRBJ2-7,TRBV7-2
TGTGCCAGCAGTTTAGCCTCAGGACAGGGGGCCGGTGAGCAGTTCTTC,CASSLASGQGAGEQFF,many,TRBD1,TRBJ2-1,TRBV12-3/TRBV12-4
TGTGCCAGCAGTTTCCCATCGGGGGGCACTTTCTATGGCTACACCTTC,CASSFPSGGTFYGYTF,-,-,TRBJ1-2,TRBV28
TGTGCCATCAGTGAGTCGTCTGGCGGGGGATCCACAGATACGCAGTATTTT,CAISESSGGGSTDTQYF,-,TRBD2,TRBJ2-3,TRBV10-3
TGTGCCAGCAATCCTACCTCGGGAGCGGGGCTCGAGCAGTACTTC,CASNPTSGAGLEQYF,-,TRBD2,TRBJ2-7,TRBV6-5
TGTGCCAGCAGCTTCGGTCCGGGAGTCTACGGGCAGTACTTC,CASSFGPGVYGQYF,few,-,TRBJ2-7,TRBV7-9
TGCGCCAGCAGCTTGGGGATAGCGGGCTACCAAGAGACCCAGTACTTC,CASSLGIAGYQETQYF,-,TRBD2,TRBJ2-5,TRBV5-1
TGTGCCAGCAGCGTGAGACTTGACAGGGGCACTAATTCACCCCTCCACTTT,CASSVRLDRGTNSPLHF,-,TRBD1,TRBJ1-6,TRBV7-2
TGTGCCAGCAGTTCCGGGCAGGTCCAGTTCTTC,CASSSGQVQFF,few,-,TRBJ2-1,TRBV12-3/TRBV12-4
TGTGCCTGGGGACAGCCAACTAATGAAAAACTGTTTTTT,CAWGQPTNEKLFF,-,-,TRBJ1-4,TRBV30
TGTGCCACCAGTGACATAGAGGGCCCCTACAATGAGCAGTTCTTC,CATSDIEGPYNEQFF,-,-,TRBJ2-1,TRBV24-1
TGCAGCGTTGTGAGAAGCACTGAAGCTTTCTTT,CSVVRSTEAFF,-,-,TRBJ1-1,TRBV29-1
TGTGCCAGCAGCGGACGAGACGGGCTGAACACTGAAGCTTTCTTT,CASSGRDGLNTEAFF,-,-,TRBJ1-1,TRBV9
TGTGTCAGCAGCTCGACAGGGGCCTACGAGCAGTACTTC,CVSSSTGAYEQYF,once,TRBD1,TRBJ2-7,TRBV7-6
TGCAGTGCTAGATCCACCGGACAGGGGGATGGCTACACCTTC,CSARSTGQGDGYTF,once,TRBD1,TRBJ1-2,TRBV20-1
TGTGCCACCAGTGCAGACAGGGAAGCTTTCTTT,CATSADREAFF,-,-,TRBJ1-1,TRBV24-1
TGCGGCGTTGAAGAGGCAGGAAACTATGGCTACACCTTC,CGVEEAGNYGYTF,-,-,TRBJ1-2,TRBV29-1